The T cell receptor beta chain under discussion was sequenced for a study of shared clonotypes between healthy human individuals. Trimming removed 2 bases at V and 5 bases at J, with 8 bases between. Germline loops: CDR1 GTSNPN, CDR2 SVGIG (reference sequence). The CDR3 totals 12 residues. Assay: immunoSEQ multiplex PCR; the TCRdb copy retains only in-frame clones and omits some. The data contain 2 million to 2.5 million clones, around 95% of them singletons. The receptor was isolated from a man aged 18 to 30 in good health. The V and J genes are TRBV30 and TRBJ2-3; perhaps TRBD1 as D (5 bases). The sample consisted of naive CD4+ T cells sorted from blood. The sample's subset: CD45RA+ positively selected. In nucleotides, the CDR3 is TGTGCCTGGAGTCGTAGGGGAGATACGCAGTATTTT. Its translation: CAWSRRGDTQYF.